Listed below are T cell receptor beta chains from one sample, sequenced in a study of CD8+CD57+ T cells in acquired aplastic anemia. MiXCR was run by TCRdb on the reads, yielding one entry per CDR3 protein. The table has approximately 250,000 distinct CDR3 sequences, around 82% seen once. Sequenced input: sorted CD4+, CD8+, or CD8+CD57+ T cells (not recorded which) from PBMCs. The receptors come from a human donor with aplastic anemia. The CDR3 runs from the conserved cysteine through the conserved F or W.

CASSQDLLAGGYGTDTQYF | TRBJ2-3 | TRBV4-3 | 19
CASSLANGTKNTHF | TRBJ2-5 | TRBV7-6 | 14
CASSVASGGQATQFF | TRBJ2-3 | TRBV2 | 15
CASSFTSVDEQYF | TRBJ2-7 | TRBV5-4 | 13
CASSLGSYNSPHHF | TRBJ2-3 | TRBV7-6 | 14
CASSFGGRGWGGYEQYF | TRBJ2-7 | TRBV7-9 | 17
CASGLPHGADTQYF | TRBJ2-3 | TRBV12-5 | 14
CAVKPRGGRDNEQYF | TRBJ2-7 | TRBV5-3 | 15
CASSSSHGTKVTQYF | TRBJ2-5 | TRBV7-9 | 15
CASSYSRIAASYEQYF | TRBJ2-7 | TRBV6-5 | 16
CASRVGGRATTQFF | TRBJ2-3 | TRBV2 | 14
CASSLAGRCGAKHYF | TRBJ2-3 | TRBV7-9 | 15
CATSWGPGQESQDF | TRBJ2-5 | TRBV7-9 | 14
CASGGAGNIQYFYTF | TRBJ1-2 | TRBV9 | 15
CASSLEGGLNSPLHF | TRBJ1-6 | TRBV5-1 | 15
CASSQSGGTGGNTIYF | TRBJ1-3 | TRBV7-9 | 16
CASSESSAKPQHF | TRBJ1-5 | TRBV7-7 | 13
CAYGLADETEATHF | TRBJ2-5 | TRBV7-6 | 14
CASSFGGVELQFF | TRBJ2-1 | TRBV7-9 | 13
CASSFTSAIRQYF | TRBJ2-3 | TRBV5-1 | 13
CATSRDRGDEKFF | TRBJ2-1 | TRBV15 | 13
CASSLVQNSPLHFF | TRBJ1-1 | TRBV7-3 | 14
CASKRPRGHTVSRTEAFF | TRBJ1-1 | TRBV6-1 | 18
CASSLAGVHDPLF | TRBJ2-1 | TRBV7-8 | 13
CATSSGSEGGTQEF | TRBJ2-5 | TRBV7-9 | 14
CASSESSGEQINETLFF | TRBJ1-4 | TRBV2 | 17
CASSVEWDTQYF | TRBJ2-3 | TRBV5-5 | 12
CASSGRAGANTEAFF | - | TRBV2 | 15
CASSLAGGSYNQQF | TRBJ2-3 | TRBV19 | 14
CAGQGARETQYFWTF | TRBJ1-2 | TRBV7-9 | 15
CASSPTGPGNTEAFF | TRBJ1-1 | TRBV5-4 | 15
CASSRIPDSPLHF | TRBJ1-6 | TRBV7-9 | 13
CASGSERGNYHRHF | TRBJ1-6 | TRBV7-2 | 14
CASSPWGGRANVQQFF | TRBJ2-1 | TRBV9 | 16
CASSVVPADTQYF | TRBJ2-3 | TRBV5-4 | 13
CASSLGSGPQSLYF | TRBJ2-3 | TRBV9 | 14
CASSVQGRELFF | TRBJ2-2 | TRBV7-3 | 12
CGGGDGGSDTQYF | TRBJ2-3 | TRBV2 | 13
CASSSRIRGGAVEQFF | TRBJ2-1 | TRBV7-4 | 16
CASSADSGATEAFF | TRBJ1-1 | TRBV19 | 14
CASSGGRGRNQPQHF | TRBJ1-5 | TRBV19 | 15
CATSEPRSTDTQYF | TRBJ2-3 | TRBV24-1 | 14
CASSLPRGSGELFF | TRBJ2-2 | TRBV5-6 | 14
CASSLTGGAEDESTF | TRBJ1-2 | TRBV7-3 | 15
CASRENRGSQETQYF | TRBJ2-5 | TRBV28 | 15
CASSDYSVNTYF | TRBJ2-3 | TRBV5-1 | 12
CASEGATEQETQYF | TRBJ2-5 | TRBV7-9 | 14
CATSRELDNEQETQYF | TRBJ2-5 | TRBV15 | 16
CASSQDSLVKSGNTIYF | TRBJ1-3 | TRBV4-3 | 17
CSASSLAGGSSEQFF | TRBJ2-1 | TRBV20-1 | 15
CASGVAGNIHTYYF | TRBJ2-3 | TRBV9 | 14
CAIRDSNMNTEAFF | TRBJ1-1 | TRBV10-3 | 14
CASSERWTDDPSTDTQYF | TRBJ2-3 | TRBV6-1 | 18
CASSPTSYSNQPQHF | TRBJ1-5 | TRBV2 | 15
CSASSKGGTQYF | TRBJ2-5 | TRBV20-1 | 12
CASSLDLRGNTQYF | TRBJ2-3 | TRBV11-3 | 14
CASREGQFYEQYF | TRBJ2-7 | TRBV6-1 | 13